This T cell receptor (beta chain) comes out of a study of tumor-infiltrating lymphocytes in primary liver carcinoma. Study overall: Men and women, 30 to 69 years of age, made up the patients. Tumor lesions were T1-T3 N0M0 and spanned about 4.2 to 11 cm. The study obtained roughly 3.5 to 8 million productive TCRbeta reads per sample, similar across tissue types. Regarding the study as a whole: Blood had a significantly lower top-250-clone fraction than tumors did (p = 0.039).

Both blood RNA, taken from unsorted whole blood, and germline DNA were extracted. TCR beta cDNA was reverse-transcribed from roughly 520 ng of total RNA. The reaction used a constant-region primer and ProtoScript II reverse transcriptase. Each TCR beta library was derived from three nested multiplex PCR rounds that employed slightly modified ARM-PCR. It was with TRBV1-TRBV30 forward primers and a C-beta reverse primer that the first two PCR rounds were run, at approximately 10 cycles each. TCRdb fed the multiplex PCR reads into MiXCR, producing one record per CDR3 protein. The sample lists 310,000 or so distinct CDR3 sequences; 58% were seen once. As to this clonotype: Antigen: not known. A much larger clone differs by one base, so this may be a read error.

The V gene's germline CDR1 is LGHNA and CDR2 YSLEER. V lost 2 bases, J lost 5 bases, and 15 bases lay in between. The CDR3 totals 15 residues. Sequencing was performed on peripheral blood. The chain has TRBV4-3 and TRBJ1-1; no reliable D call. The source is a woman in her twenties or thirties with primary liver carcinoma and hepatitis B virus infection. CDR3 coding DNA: TGCGCCAGCAGCCAAAATCTTGGCAGTTTAACTGAAGCTTTCTTT. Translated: CASSQNLGSLTEAFF.